This T cell receptor (beta chain) emerged from a study of healthy donors' naive CD4 and CD8 T cells. Study results and caveats: Positive CDR3 charge linked to CD4+ cells, negative to CD8+ cells. Bulk sequencing left alpha and beta chains unpaired.

About this clonotype itself: Antigen unknown.

Starting from 500 ng of total RNA, TCR libraries were made with linear amplification. In TCRdb, the reads were re-called with MiXCR into one record per CDR3 protein. Here the sample spans about 200,000 distinct CDR3 sequences, over 60% being singletons. V shed 6 bases and J shed 3 bases, with 13 bases lying between them. Germline CDR1 and CDR2: SGHTA and FQGNSA. This CDR3 region has 14 residues. The sequencing input was naive CD4+ and CD8+ T cells sorted from blood, pooled from several donors. This TCR was recovered from a pool of human donors in good health; the sample pools cells from several healthy donors. This chain joins TRBV7-2 and TRBJ2-3, with D possibly being TRBD1 or TRBD2 (5 bases each). The CDR3 DNA follows: TGTGCCAGCAGAACCGGGACGAAGACAGATACGCAGTATTTT. It yields the protein CASRTGTKTDTQYF.